A single sample gave rise to the 19 T cell receptor beta chains below, sequenced in a study of PD-L1 blockade in urothelial cancer. Some clones are missing from TCRdb's copy, which holds only in-frame ones; the method was immunoSEQ multiplex PCR. The sample has fewer than 60,000 clones, more than 80% seen once. Indicated time point: pretreatment peripheral blood. The source material was PBMCs, sampled around atezolizumab (anti-PD-L1) treatment. These TCRs come from a man in his fifties with urothelial cancer.

This chain connects TRBV9 to TRBJ2-1; 12 bases agree with TRBD2. The CDR3 sequence is 18 residues long. The trim removed 5 bases at V and 7 bases at J, leaving 16 bases unmatched. CDR1 is SGDLS, CDR2 YYNGEE, per germline. CDR3 bases: TGTGCCAGCAGTAGACTAGCGGGGGCCCCACGAGTTTTGAATGAGCAGTTCTTC. It codes for CASSRLAGAPRVLNEQFF. Full variable domain (rest looked up from reference TRBV9 and TRBJ2-1): DSGVTQTPKHLITATGQRVTLRCSPRSGDLSVYWYQQSLDQGLQFLIQYYNGEERAKGNILERFSAQQFPDLHSELNLSSLELGDSALYFCASSRLAGAPRVLNEQFFGPGTRLTVL.

This chain links TRBV28 with TRBJ2-3, with 10 nucleotides matching TRBD2. V lost 2 bases, J lost 6 bases, and 11 bases stayed unmatched. The CDR3 loop spans 17 amino acids. Looked up from germline, CDR1 is MDHEN and CDR2 is SYDVKM. DNA for the CDR3: TGTGCCAGCAGTTTACAGTGGCCTAGCGGGGGTGGGGATACGCAGTATTTT. This gives the protein CASSLQWPSGGGDTQYF. The variable domain in full, with the rest retrieved from reference TRBV28 and TRBJ2-3, is DVKVTQSSRYLVKRTGEKVFLECVQDMDHENMFWYRQDPGLGLRLIYFSYDVKMKEKGDIPEGYSVSREKKERFSLILESASTNQTSMYLCASSLQWPSGGGDTQYFGPGTRLTVL.

This chain uses TRBV27 with TRBJ2-3, with a weak D call TRBD2 (5 bases). Trimming stripped 2 bases from V and 2 bases from J, with 8 bases between. Per the germline V gene, CDR1 is MNHEY and CDR2 is SMNVEV (reference sequence). This CDR3 region has 14 residues. The CDR3 DNA follows: TGTGCCAGCAGTTTAGAGGGATCCACAGATACGCAGTATTTT. Encoded protein: CASSLEGSTDTQYF.

The chain combines TRBV5-4 with TRBJ2-2; TRBD1 matches at 7 bases. Trimming cost V 4 bases and J 2 bases; bases outside gene matches: 11. The germline V gene has CDR1 SGHNT and CDR2 YYREEE (reference sequence). CDR3 size: 17 residues. This CDR3 is CASSLGTAASNTGELFF. CDR3 bases: TGTGCCAGCAGCCTCGGGACAGCCGCTAGTAACACCGGGGAGCTGTTTTTT.

V is TRBV10-3 and J is TRBJ2-1; D is perhaps TRBD2 (6 bases). Trimming stripped 0 bases from V and 8 bases from J, with 17 bases between. Germline V lookup: CDR1 ENHRY, CDR2 SYGVKD. The CDR3 spans 16 residues. The CDR3 sequence is CAISESGGPSGHEQFF. The CDR3 coding sequence is TGTGCCATCAGTGAGTCTGGCGGGCCCAGCGGGCATGAGCAGTTCTTC.

This sequence joins TRBV6-5 and TRBJ2-1, with TRBD1 as a possible D gene (5 bases). Germline CDR1 reads MNHEY; CDR2 reads SVGAGI. Deletions cut 2 bases from V and 4 bases from J, with 15 bases between. The CDR3 length is 16 residues. In DNA, the CDR3 is TGTGCCAGCAGTTACGAATGGGGCCTTCCTTACAATGAGCAGTTCTTC. The encoded protein is CASSYEWGLPYNEQFF.

CDR3 sequence: CASSRRGSYEQYF. CDR3 DNA sequence: TGTGCCAGCAGTCGCAGGGGGTCCTACGAGCAGTACTTC. This chain connects TRBV27 to TRBJ2-7, with 7 bases that match TRBD1. The CDR3 contains 13 residues. Losses at the gene ends were 5 bases for V and 1 base for J; bases not matched to a gene: 2. Germline lookup yields CDR1 MNHEY and CDR2 SMNVEV (reference sequence).

The chain links TRBV5-1 to TRBJ1-3; the match to TRBD1 covers 8 bases. The ends lost 0 bases at V and 3 bases at J; junction bases unmatched: 11. This CDR3 region has 18 residues. Germline lookup yields CDR1 SGHRS and CDR2 YFSETQ. CDR3 in amino acids: CASSLVGRGLSVGNTIYF. As DNA, the CDR3 is TGCGCCAGCAGCTTGGTGGGCAGGGGGCTATCTGTTGGAAACACCATATATTTT. The full variable domain, completed using reference TRBV5-1 and TRBJ1-3, is KAGVTQTPRYLIKTRGQQVTLSCSPISGHRSVSWYQQTPGQGLQFLFEYFSETQRNKGNFPGRFSGRQFSNSRSEMNVSTLELGDSALYLCASSLVGRGLSVGNTIYFGEGSWLTVV.

The chain couples TRBV11-2 to TRBJ2-1, with 10 bases matching TRBD2. Germline lookup yields CDR1 SGHAT and CDR2 FQNNGV. V lost 2 bases, J lost 7 bases, and 5 bases stayed unmatched. This CDR3 has 15 amino acids. CDR3 loop: CASSLRSGRANEQFF. CDR3 bases: TGTGCCAGCAGCTTAAGGAGCGGGAGGGCAAATGAGCAGTTCTTC.

V gene TRBV6-6 combines with J gene TRBJ1-4; D may be TRBD1 (6 bases). With 4 bases removed from V and 5 bases from J, the gap between germline ends came to 17 bases. Germline CDR1 is MNHNY and CDR2 is SVGAGI (reference sequence). The CDR3 covers 16 residues. The CDR3, as DNA: TGTGCCAGCAGTTCCCGCAGACAGGAAGGCAATGAAAAACTGTTTTTT. Amino acids: CASSSRRQEGNEKLFF.

The chain links TRBV6-6 to TRBJ2-7, with 8 bases aligning to TRBD1. V shed 5 bases, J shed 0 bases, and the junction held 9 bases outside the gene matches. CDR1 MNHNY and CDR2 SVGAGI come from the germline V gene (reference sequence). The CDR3 is made up of 16 amino acids. The CDR3 region has the DNA TGTGCCAGCAGTCGCCGCCCCGGGACAGGCTCCTACGAGCAGTACTTC. Translation: CASSRRPGTGSYEQYF.

The chain links TRBV2 to TRBJ2-7, with a tentative D call TRBD2 (5 bases). Germline CDR1 SNHLY, CDR2 FYNNEI. V was shortened by 4 bases and J by 2 bases, with 9 bases between the two germline ends. The CDR3 is 13 amino acids. CDR3 in DNA: TGTGCCAGCAGTGTTGAGGGCCCCTACGAGCAGTACTTC. This translates into CASSVEGPYEQYF.

This chain connects TRBV9 to TRBJ2-5; no reliable D call. With 4 bases removed from V and 3 bases from J, the gap between germline ends came to 16 bases. This CDR3 is 15 amino acids long. The V gene's germline CDR1 is SGDLS and CDR2 YYNGEE. The CDR3 sequence is CASSFRGREEETQYF. In DNA form, the CDR3 reads TGTGCCAGCAGCTTCCGTGGTCGCGAAGAAGAGACCCAGTACTTC.

The genes are TRBV5-1 and TRBJ2-1; 14 nucleotides match TRBD2. Germline V gives CDR1 SGHRS, CDR2 YFSETQ. CDR3 size: 17 residues. Trimming took 4 bases from V and 7 from J; bases not matched to a gene: 10. CDR3 nucleotides: TGCGCCAGCAGCCTACGGACTAGCGGGGGGTCATATAATGAGCAGTTCTTC. It is translated as CASSLRTSGGSYNEQFF.

This clone was detected once. This sequence joins TRBV5-6 and TRBJ2-1; a weak D match, TRBD2 (6 bases). The CDR3 sequence is 15 residues long. Germline V gene data show CDR1 as SGHDT and CDR2 as YYEEEE. V lost 4 bases to trimming and J lost 3 bases, with 14 bases between them. The CDR3 DNA reads as TGTGCCAGCAGCCCCCGGGGGTTTTACTACAATGAGCAGTTCTTC. Protein: CASSPRGFYYNEQFF. Supplemented by reference TRBV5-6 and TRBJ2-1, the full variable domain reads DAGVTQSPTHLIKTRGQQVTLRCSPKSGHDTVSWYQQALGQGPQFIFQYYEEEERQRGNFPDRFSGHQFPNYSSELNVNALLLGDSALYLCASSPRGFYYNEQFFGPGTRLTVL.

This sequence joins TRBV27 and TRBJ2-3; 9 positions match TRBD2. This CDR3 is built from 16 residues. CDR1 and CDR2 (germline): MNHEY, SMNVEV (reference sequence). V shed 6 bases, J shed 1 base, and the junction held 8 bases outside the gene matches. CDR3 DNA: TGTGCCAGCAGCATAGCGGGAGTGTGGGGCACAGATACGCAGTATTTT. Protein sequence: CASSIAGVWGTDTQYF.

The chain recombines TRBV19 with TRBJ2-3, with D possibly being TRBD2 (5 bases). Germline lookup yields CDR1 LNHDA and CDR2 SQIVND (reference sequence). With 3 bases removed from V and 2 bases from J, the gap between germline ends came to 18 bases. The CDR3 spans 17 residues. The CDR3 DNA is TGTGCCAGTAGTATCGCAACGGGGTCCCTGTTCACAGATACGCAGTATTTT. Amino acids: CASSIATGSLFTDTQYF.

The chain combines TRBV18 with TRBJ2-5; perhaps TRBD1 as D (8 bases). The CDR3 has 18 residues. The V gene lost 4 bases and the J gene lost 6 bases, with 27 bases spanning the gap. Germline CDR1 KGHSH, CDR2 LQKENI. The CDR3 sequence: CASSLTGDGGRARKTQYF. For the CDR3, the DNA is TGTGCCAGCTCACTGACAGGGGACGGTGGGAGGGCCCGAAAGACCCAGTACTTC.

This sequence joins TRBV9 and TRBJ2-4, with D maybe TRBD1 (6 bases). The CDR3 totals 14 residues. The germline gives CDR1 SGDLS, CDR2 YYNGEE. Trimming stripped 0 bases from V and 6 bases from J, with 10 bases between. The CDR3 coding sequence is TGTGCCAGCAGCGTAGGAGCAGGGGCAAACATTCAGTACTTC. Protein: CASSVGAGANIQYF.